Following are 21 T cell receptor beta chains from one sample sequenced in a study of metastatic and nonmetastatic thyroid tumors. All patients reached thyroid surgery having received no treatment beforehand. Via MiXCR, TCRdb re-called the PCR reads. Of 20,000 to 25,000 clones listed, approximately 19% were seen once; the top ten hold about 4.6%. The specimen was blood. The receptor source for this set is a male donor with papillary thyroid cancer or a benign thyroid nodule (not recorded which). Some clones in this sample may be carry-over from other donors' samples.

This clone has a handful of counts. The chain combines TRBV6-2 or TRBV6-3 with TRBJ2-2; 9 bases align to TRBD2. The trim removed 0 bases at V and 5 bases at J, leaving 7 bases unmatched. Germline V lookup: CDR1 MNHEY, CDR2 SVGEGT. There are 17 residues in the CDR3. The chain's CDR3 is CASSYSPLAGPTGELFF. Here the CDR3 DNA reads TGTGCCAGCAGTTACTCACCCCTAGCGGGGCCGACCGGGGAGCTGTTTTTT.

This clone occurred many times. The chain links TRBV20-1 to TRBJ2-5; 10 bases line up with TRBD1. Germline V CDR1 and CDR2: DFQATT, SNEGSKA (reference sequence). Trimming at V came to 8 bases and at J to 4 bases, leaving 10 bases not matched to a gene. The CDR3 length is 14 residues. CDR3 region: CSSPRQGAGETQYF. In DNA form, the CDR3 reads TGCAGTTCCCCGAGACAGGGGGCTGGAGAGACCCAGTACTTC.

By share, this clone counts as medium-sized. The rearrangement uses TRBV28 and TRBJ1-2, with D maybe TRBD1 (6 bases). With 3 bases removed from V and 7 bases from J, the gap between germline ends came to 12 bases. CDR1 MDHEN and CDR2 SYDVKM come from the germline V gene. The CDR3 covers 13 residues. DNA of the CDR3: TGTGCCAGCAGTTTTGGGGGCTGGGGTGGCTACACCTTC. Its translation is CASSFGGWGGYTF.

This clone was seen at least ten times. The rearrangement joins TRBV5-1 to TRBJ2-5; 10 nucleotides match TRBD1. The V gene end was trimmed by 7 bases and the J gene end by 3 bases; junction bases not matched to a gene: 9. Per the germline V gene, CDR1 is SGHRS and CDR2 is YFSETQ. The CDR3 spans 15 residues. CDR3 amino acids: CASSETGGTEETQYF. The CDR3 nucleotides are TGCGCCAGCTCCGAGACAGGGGGCACTGAAGAGACCCAGTACTTC.

The chain has TRBV6-1 and TRBJ2-1; 8 bases line up with TRBD2. The CDR3 loop spans 14 amino acids. Germline V lookup: CDR1 MNHNS, CDR2 SASEGT. The J segment lost 5 bases and the V segment lost 4 bases, leaving 4 bases of the junction unmatched. The CDR3 DNA is TGTGCCAGCAGTGCTACTAGCGGAAACAATGAGCAGTTCTTC. Its protein is CASSATSGNNEQFF.

The table lists this clone with many counts. The chain employs TRBV12-5 and TRBJ2-3; 10 positions match TRBD1. V dropped 2 bases and J dropped 3; count of bases not matched to a gene: 8. Germline CDR1 LGHNT, CDR2 FRNRAP. This CDR3 has 17 residues. This CDR3 reads CASGLLMTGGLTDTQYF. DNA for the CDR3: TGTGCTAGTGGTTTGTTAATGACAGGGGGCTTGACAGATACGCAGTATTTT.

This clone ranks as medium-sized. This chain connects TRBV2 to TRBJ1-2; weak D call: TRBD1 (6 bases). The CDR3 totals 15 residues. Trimming pared 2 bases from V and 7 bases from J, leaving 17 bases between. Germline V gene data show CDR1 as SNHLY and CDR2 as FYNNEI. CDR3 residues: CASSERYPGEGGYTF. In DNA, the CDR3 is TGTGCCAGCAGTGAACGTTATCCAGGGGAAGGTGGCTACACCTTC.

This clone has a handful of counts. The J gene is TRBJ1-1, the V gene TRBV29-1; weak D call: TRBD1 (5 bases). The V gene lost 1 base and the J gene lost 0 bases, with 6 bases spanning the gap. The germline CDR1 and CDR2 sequences are SQVTM and ANQGSEA. The length of the CDR3 is 13 residues. The CDR3 sequence: CSVEAGMNTEAFF. CDR3 in DNA: TGCAGCGTTGAAGCAGGGATGAACACTGAAGCTTTCTTT.

This clone was counted at least ten times. The chain links TRBV7-3 to TRBJ2-2; 10 bases are shared with TRBD1. V was clipped by 2 bases and J by 3 bases; unmatched bases: 0. The length of the CDR3 is 15 residues. CDR1 is SGHTA and CDR2 is FQGTGA in the germline V gene. CDR3 amino acids: CASSLDRGHTGELFF. CDR3 DNA: TGTGCCAGCAGCTTAGACAGGGGGCACACCGGGGAGCTGTTTTTT.

This clone came up many times. The chain carries TRBV4-1 and TRBJ1-6, with D unclear. The CDR3 runs to 14 residues. Per the germline V gene, CDR1 is MGHRA and CDR2 is YSYEKL. V was cut by 1 base and J by 9 bases, with 10 bases left in between. CDR3 residues: CASSQVSQGSPLHF. The CDR3, as DNA: TGCGCCAGCAGCCAAGTCTCACAAGGTTCACCCCTCCACTTT.

As for this clone: One end of the junction fails to match germline, which may point to a read error. The chain employs TRBV20-1 and TRBJ2-1, with 8 bases that match TRBD1. In germline, CDR1 is DFQATT, CDR2 SNEGSKA (reference sequence). The CDR3 is made up of 14 amino acids. CDR3 coding DNA: TGCAGTGCGGGGGGCAGGACAGGGCTCAATGAGCAGTTATTC. Protein: CSAGGRTGLNEQLF.

The table lists this clone with many counts. The rearrangement links TRBV14 to TRBJ1-4, with 7 bases lining up with TRBD1. The CDR3 sequence is 13 residues long. The V segment lost 3 bases and the J segment 7 bases; nucleotides outside the gene matches: 2. Germline V gene sequence: CDR1 SGHDN, CDR2 FVKESK. The CDR3, as DNA: TGTGCCAGCAGCCACTACAGGGGTGAAAAACTGTTTTTT. This encodes CASSHYRGEKLFF.

In its sample, this clone was seen many times. This chain connects TRBV11-2 to TRBJ2-7; D may be TRBD1 (6 bases). Deletions cut 4 bases from V and 3 bases from J, with 25 bases between. This CDR3 region has 18 residues. CDR1 is SGHAT and CDR2 is FQNNGV in the germline V gene. The CDR3 region is CASSSRSQGFGLDYEQYF. CDR3 DNA: TGTGCCAGCAGCTCCCGGAGCCAGGGGTTTGGCTTAGACTACGAGCAGTACTTC.

Notes on this clone: The missing conserved phenylalanine or tryptophan at the end of this CDR3 makes a read error likely. The gene calls are TRBV6-4 and TRBJ2-2; a possible D gene is TRBD2 (6 bases). Germline CDR1 MRHNA, CDR2 SNTAGT. This CDR3 is 15 amino acids long. The CDR3 is CASRGTVSNTGELFI. The CDR3 nucleotides are TGTGCCAGCCGGGGGACGGTTTCGAACACCGGAGAGCTGTTTATT.

This chain joins TRBV25-1 and TRBJ2-3; D is undetermined. The CDR3 is made up of 13 amino acids. The germline V gene encodes CDR1 MGHDK and CDR2 SYGVNS. Here the CDR3 reads CSISDSAMDTQYF. The DNA of the CDR3 is TGTTCCATCAGTGACTCAGCGATGGATACGCAGTATTTT.

CDR3 amino acids: CASSPLASSFYEQYF. DNA for the CDR3: TGTGCCAGCAGTCCATTAGCTAGCAGTTTCTACGAGCAGTACTTC. The rearrangement uses TRBV6-2 or TRBV6-3 and TRBJ2-7, with D maybe TRBD2 (5 bases). Germline lookup yields CDR1 MNHEY and CDR2 SVGEGT. With 5 bases removed from V and 3 bases from J, the gap between germline ends came to 17 bases. The CDR3 length is 15 residues.

Points on this clone: Possible read error: a much larger clone is one base away. This rearrangement joins TRBV5-6 to TRBJ2-5; TRBD1 is a possible D gene (6 bases). V gave up 2 bases and J gave up 4 bases, with 9 bases separating them. This CDR3 has 13 residues. CDR1 SGHDT and CDR2 YYEEEE come from the germline V gene. CDR3 loop: CASSFSRGETQYF. The DNA for the CDR3 is TGTGCCAGCAGCTTCAGCAGGGGAGAGACCCAGTACTTC.

In this sample, this clone is medium-sized (0.01 to 0.1%). The chain links TRBV24-1 to TRBJ2-6; D is unclear. The CDR3 is 15 residues long. V was trimmed by 5 bases and J by 0 bases, leaving 7 bases between them. The germline V gene has CDR1 KGHDR and CDR2 SFDVKD. The CDR3 DNA reads as TGTGCCACCAGTGTCGGTGACTCTGGGGCCAACGTCCTGACTTTC. Translated: CATSVGDSGANVLTF.

In this sample, this clone turned up a few times. The gene calls are TRBV6-1 and TRBJ1-5; D perhaps matches TRBD1 (5 bases). The CDR3 runs 14 residues. V lost 8 bases, J lost 3 bases, and 14 bases lay in between. Germline lookup yields CDR1 MNHNS and CDR2 SASEGT. The CDR3 here is CASCLDSFNQPQHF. The CDR3 DNA sequence: TGTGCCAGCTGCCTAGACAGTTTCAATCAGCCCCAGCATTTT.

This clone was seen many times. V gene TRBV13 combines with J gene TRBJ2-3, with D maybe TRBD1 (6 bases). CDR1 PRHDT and CDR2 FYEKMQ come from the germline V gene (reference sequence). The CDR3 is made up of 13 amino acids. Trimming cost V 6 bases and J 3 bases, with 10 bases left between them. The CDR3 is CASSSQGTDTQYF. In DNA form, the CDR3 reads TGTGCCAGCAGTTCCCAGGGGACAGATACGCAGTATTTT.

The genes are TRBV20-1 and TRBJ1-1; TRBD1 matches 9 bases. The CDR3 spans 15 residues. Trimming at V came to 0 bases and at J to 3 bases, leaving 5 bases not matched to a gene. Germline V gene lookup returns CDR1 DFQATT and CDR2 SNEGSKA (reference sequence). This CDR3 is CSARDLDRGDTEAFF. The CDR3 DNA reads TGCAGTGCTAGAGACCTGGACAGGGGTGACACTGAAGCTTTCTTT.